This T cell receptor beta chain originates from a study of cytomegalovirus exposure and HLA in healthy donors. For the study at large: When over 300 donors were genotyped, about 86% of them were found to fall in the Caucasian-associated ancestry cluster. Study results and limitations: Later analysis demonstrated an association between a missense DCLRE1C variant and TCR beta V- and J-gene trimming. An ancestry cluster, one associated with Asian ancestry, reportedly showed fewer N-insertions than the roughly 700-donor mean in a later analysis.

Of note for this clone: The antigen remains undetermined.

13 Jbeta primers and 60 Vbeta primers were used for the PCR. Under the authors' procedure: A follow-up analysis tallied 65 million to 80 million unique TCR beta chains, roughly 11 million shared. Using immunoSEQ multiplex PCR, the repertoire was profiled, and TCRdb retains in-frame clones only, with some absent. The DNA was the basis for D and trimming; V, J and clone size are from that table. The sample consists of under 200,000 clones, around four fifths of them appearing once. Sample: PBMCs. This TCR was sampled from a man aged 18 to 30 in good health and CMV-seronegative.

In nucleotides, the CDR3 is TGCGCCAGCAGCCCGCAGGGGTTGAGCGGATACGAGCAGTACTTC. Its translation: CASSPQGLSGYEQYF. The rearrangement uses TRBV5-1 and TRBJ2-7, with D possibly being TRBD1 (6 bases). V lost 4 bases, J lost 4 bases, and 18 bases lay in between. Germline lookup yields CDR1 SGHRS and CDR2 YFSETQ. This CDR3 spans 15 amino acids.